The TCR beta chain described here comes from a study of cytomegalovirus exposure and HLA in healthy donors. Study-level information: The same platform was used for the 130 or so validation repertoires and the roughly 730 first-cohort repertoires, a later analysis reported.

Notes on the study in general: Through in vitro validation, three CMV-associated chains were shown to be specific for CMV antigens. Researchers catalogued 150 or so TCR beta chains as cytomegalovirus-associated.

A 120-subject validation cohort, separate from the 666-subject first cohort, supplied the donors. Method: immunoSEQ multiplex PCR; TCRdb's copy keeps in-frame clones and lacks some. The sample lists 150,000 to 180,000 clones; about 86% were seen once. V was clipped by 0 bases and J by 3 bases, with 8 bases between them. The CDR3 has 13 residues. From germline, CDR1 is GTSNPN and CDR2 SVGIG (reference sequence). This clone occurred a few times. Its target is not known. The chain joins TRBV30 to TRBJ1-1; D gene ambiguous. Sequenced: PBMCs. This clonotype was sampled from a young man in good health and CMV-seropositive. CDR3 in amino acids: CAWSVRGYTEAFF. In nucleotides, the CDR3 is TGTGCCTGGAGTGTAAGAGGGTACACTGAAGCTTTCTTT.